These 7 T cell receptor beta chains originate from one sample sequenced in a study of T cells of healthy individuals. TCRdb used MiXCR to reprocess the 5' RACE reads, holding one entry per CDR3 protein. The sample lists nearly 100,000 distinct CDR3 sequences, 17% occurring once. These receptor sequences come from a human donor in good health.

This clonotype was observed many times. V usage is TRBV9 and J usage is TRBJ2-2; 7 bases fit TRBD2. Germline lookup yields CDR1 SGDLS and CDR2 YYNGEE. V shed 2 bases, J shed 7 bases, and the junction held 17 bases outside the gene matches. The CDR3 loop spans 18 amino acids. The CDR3 spells CASSVGGRGSSRGGELFF. The DNA of the CDR3 is TGTGCCAGCAGCGTGGGCGGGAGAGGTAGTTCGCGTGGCGGGGAGCTGTTTTTT.

Only a few counts were recorded for this clonotype. The V call is TRBV20-1, the J call TRBJ1-1, with a possible D match to TRBD1 (5 bases). This CDR3 region has 16 residues. Germline values: CDR1 DFQATT, CDR2 SNEGSKA (reference sequence). Between the trimmed V and J ends, which lost 0 bases and 4 bases, there was a span of 18 bases. DNA for the CDR3: TGCAGTGCTAGAGATATTGGGGCGATGGAATCCACTGAAGCTTTCTTT. It encodes CSARDIGAMESTEAFF.

This clonotype appeared a few times. The chain is built from TRBV4-3 and TRBJ2-2, with 7 bases lining up with TRBD2. Germline CDR1 is LGHNA and CDR2 is YSLEER. There are 16 residues in the CDR3. The trim removed 1 base at V and 0 bases at J, leaving 2 bases unmatched. CDR3 bases: TGCGCCAGCAGCCAAGCTAGCGGTGCGAACACCGGGGAGCTGTTTTTT. Its protein is CASSQASGANTGELFF.

For the CDR3, the DNA is TGTGCCAGTACCACGACAGGGGAACACTATGGCTACACCTTC. This encodes CASTTTGEHYGYTF. The chain recombines TRBV19 with TRBJ1-2, with 8 bases lining up with TRBD1. There are 14 residues in the CDR3. J was trimmed by 3 bases and V by 7 bases; bases with no gene match: 7. The germline V gene encodes CDR1 LNHDA and CDR2 SQIVND (reference sequence).

The chain combines TRBV7-2 with TRBJ2-4; D not resolved. The germline gives CDR1 SGHTA, CDR2 FQGNSA. V gave up 4 bases and J gave up 9 bases, with 7 bases separating them. The CDR3 has 11 residues. The CDR3 bases are TGTGCCAGCAGCTCAGGTAGCATTCAGTACTTC. It codes for CASSSGSIQYF.

J is TRBJ2-3 and V is TRBV20-1; 11 nucleotides agree with TRBD2. Germline V lookup: CDR1 DFQATT, CDR2 SNEGSKA (reference sequence). CDR3 length: 15 residues. With V trimmed by 5 bases and J by 1 base, 5 bases remained unmatched. DNA of the CDR3: TGCAGTGCTGAAGAACTAGCGGGGGGCACAGATACGCAGTATTTT. This sequence encodes CSAEELAGGTDTQYF.

J is TRBJ2-5 and V is TRBV27; the D is unclear. Trimming took off 5 bases at V and 2 bases at J, with 15 bases between the two ends. The CDR3 spans 15 residues. Germline values: CDR1 MNHEY, CDR2 SMNVEV (reference sequence). The CDR3 region is CASSPTWALQETQYF. The DNA of the CDR3 is TGTGCCAGCAGTCCCACATGGGCGCTACAAGAGACCCAGTACTTC.